This T cell receptor (beta chain) was recorded in a study of human T cells and chemical hapten exposure. One entry per CDR3 protein, called by TCRdb with MiXCR from the RACE reads. The sample contains approximately 79,000 distinct CDR3 sequences, around a tenth of which appear only once. Time point defined: patch test 1, 2 weeks after DPC sensitization. Treatment specified: therapeutic diphenylcyclopropenone sensitization with weekly scalp DPC. The source was whole blood, collected in connection with sensitization to the hapten diphenylcyclopropenone (DPC). This sequence was found in a woman aged 50 to 60 with alopecia areata. Some clones in this sample may be carry-over from other donors' samples.

CDR3 nucleotides: TGTGCCAGCAGCTTAGGGACAGATGGCTACACCTTC. This translates into CASSLGTDGYTF. This sequence joins TRBV7-8 and TRBJ1-2, with D perhaps TRBD1 (6 bases). V was shortened by 1 base and J by 6 bases, with 6 bases between the two germline ends. In germline, CDR1 is SGHVS, CDR2 FQNEAQ. There are 12 residues in the CDR3.